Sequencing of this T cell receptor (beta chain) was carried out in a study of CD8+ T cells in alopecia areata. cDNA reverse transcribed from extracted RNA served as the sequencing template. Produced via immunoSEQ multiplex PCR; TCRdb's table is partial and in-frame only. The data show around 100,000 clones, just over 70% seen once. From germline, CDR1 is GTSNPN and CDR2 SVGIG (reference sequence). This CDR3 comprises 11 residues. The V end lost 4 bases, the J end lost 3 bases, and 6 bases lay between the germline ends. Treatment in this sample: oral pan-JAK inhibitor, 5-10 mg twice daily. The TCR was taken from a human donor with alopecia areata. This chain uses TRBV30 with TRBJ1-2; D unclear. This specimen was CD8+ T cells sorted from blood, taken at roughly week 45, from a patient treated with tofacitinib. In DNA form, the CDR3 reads TGTGCCTGGAAAAAGGACTATGGCTACACCTTC. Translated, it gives CAWKKDYGYTF.